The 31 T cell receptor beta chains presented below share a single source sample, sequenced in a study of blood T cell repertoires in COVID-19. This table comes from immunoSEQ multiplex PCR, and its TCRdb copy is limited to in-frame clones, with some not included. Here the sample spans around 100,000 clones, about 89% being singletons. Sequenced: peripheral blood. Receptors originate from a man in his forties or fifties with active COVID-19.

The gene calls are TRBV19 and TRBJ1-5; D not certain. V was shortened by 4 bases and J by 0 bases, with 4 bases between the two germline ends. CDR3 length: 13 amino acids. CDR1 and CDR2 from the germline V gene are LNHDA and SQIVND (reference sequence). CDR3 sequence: CASSKASNQPQHF. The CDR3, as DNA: TGTGCCAGTAGTAAAGCTAGCAATCAGCCCCAGCATTTT.

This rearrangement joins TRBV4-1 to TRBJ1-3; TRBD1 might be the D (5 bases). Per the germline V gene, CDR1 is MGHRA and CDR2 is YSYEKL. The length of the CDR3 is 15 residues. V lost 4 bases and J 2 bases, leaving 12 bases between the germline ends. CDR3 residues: CASSPRAGTGNTIYF. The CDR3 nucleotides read TGCGCCAGCAGCCCCCGGGCAGGGACTGGAAACACCATATATTTT.

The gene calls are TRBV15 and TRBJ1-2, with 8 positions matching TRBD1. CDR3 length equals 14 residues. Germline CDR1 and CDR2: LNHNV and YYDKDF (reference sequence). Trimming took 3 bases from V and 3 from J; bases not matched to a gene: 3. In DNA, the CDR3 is TGTGCCACCAGCAGGATACAGGGGGACTATGGCTACACCTTC. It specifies CATSRIQGDYGYTF. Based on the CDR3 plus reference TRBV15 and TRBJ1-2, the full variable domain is DAMVIQNPRYQVTQFGKPVTLSCSQTLNHNVMYWYQQKSSQAPKLLFHYYDKDFNNEADTPDNFQSRRPNTSFCFLDIRSPGLGDTAMYLCATSRIQGDYGYTFGSGTRLTVV.

The CDR3 is CSVGDLDSNEKLFF. For the CDR3, the DNA is TGCAGCGTTGGCGACTTGGACAGTAATGAAAAACTGTTTTTT. The chain joins TRBV29-1 to TRBJ1-4; TRBD1 is a possible D gene (6 bases). The length of the CDR3 is 14 residues. The germline V and J ends were trimmed by 4 bases and 4 bases, with 13 bases remaining between them. From germline, CDR1 is SQVTM and CDR2 ANQGSEA. Variable domain in full (rest from reference TRBV29-1 and TRBJ1-4): SAVISQKPSRDICQRGTSLTIQCQVDSQVTMMFWYRQQPGQSLTLIATANQGSEATYESGFVIDKFPISRPNLTFSTLTVSNMSPEDSSIYLCSVGDLDSNEKLFFGSGTQLSVL.

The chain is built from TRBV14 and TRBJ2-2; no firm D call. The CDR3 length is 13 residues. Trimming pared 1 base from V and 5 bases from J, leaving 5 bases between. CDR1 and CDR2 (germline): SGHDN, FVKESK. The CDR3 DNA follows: TGTGCCAGCAGCCAAGCTATAACCGGGGAGCTGTTTTTT. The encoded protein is CASSQAITGELFF.

The CDR3 here is CASSRDRGQRTEAFF. DNA of the CDR3: TGTGCCAGCAGCCGGGACAGGGGGCAGCGTACTGAAGCTTTCTTT. This chain links TRBV5-4 with TRBJ1-1, with 12 bases lining up with TRBD1. The CDR3 consists of 15 residues. The germline CDR1 and CDR2 sequences are SGHNT and YYREEE (reference sequence). V shed 4 bases, J shed 5 bases, and the junction held 6 bases outside the gene matches.

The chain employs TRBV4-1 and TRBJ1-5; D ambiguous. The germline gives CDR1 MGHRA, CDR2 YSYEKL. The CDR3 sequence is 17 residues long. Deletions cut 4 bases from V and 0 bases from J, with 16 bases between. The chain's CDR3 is CASSPPGATHSNQPQHF. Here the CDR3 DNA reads TGCGCCAGCAGCCCCCCGGGAGCCACCCATAGCAATCAGCCCCAGCATTTT.

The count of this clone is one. The CDR3 is CASSMWAGWNTGELFF. In DNA, the CDR3 is TGTGCCAGTAGTATGTGGGCGGGGTGGAACACCGGGGAGCTGTTTTTT. The chain employs TRBV19 and TRBJ2-2; perhaps TRBD2 as D (6 bases). Germline V lookup: CDR1 LNHDA, CDR2 SQIVND (reference sequence). The CDR3 spans 16 residues. Trimming cost V 3 bases and J 1 base, with 12 bases left between them.

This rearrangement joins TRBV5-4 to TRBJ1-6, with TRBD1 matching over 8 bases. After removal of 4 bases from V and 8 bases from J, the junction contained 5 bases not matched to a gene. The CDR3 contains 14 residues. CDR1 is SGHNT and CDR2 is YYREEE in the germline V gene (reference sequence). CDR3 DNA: TGTGCCAGCAGCCGACAGGGGAGGCATTCACCCCTCCACTTT. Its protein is CASSRQGRHSPLHF.

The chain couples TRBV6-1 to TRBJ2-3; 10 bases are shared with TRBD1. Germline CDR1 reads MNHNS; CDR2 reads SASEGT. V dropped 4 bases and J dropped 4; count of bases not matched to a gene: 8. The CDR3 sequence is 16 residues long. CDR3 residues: CASSVLGTGASDTQYF. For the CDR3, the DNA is TGTGCCAGCAGTGTTCTCGGGACAGGGGCTTCAGATACGCAGTATTTT.

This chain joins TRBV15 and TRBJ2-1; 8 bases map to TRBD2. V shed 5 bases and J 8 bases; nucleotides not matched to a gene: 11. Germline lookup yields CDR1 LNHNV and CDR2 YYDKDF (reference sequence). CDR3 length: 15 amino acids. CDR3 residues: CATSSQAGARYEQFF. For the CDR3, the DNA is TGTGCCACCAGCTCCCAAGCGGGGGCCAGGTATGAGCAGTTCTTC.

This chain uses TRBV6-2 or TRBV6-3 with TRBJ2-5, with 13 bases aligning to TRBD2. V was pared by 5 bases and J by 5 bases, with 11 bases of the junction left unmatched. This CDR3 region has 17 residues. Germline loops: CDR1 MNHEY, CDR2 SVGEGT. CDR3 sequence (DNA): TGTGCCAGCAGTGGACTAGCGGGGGCCTCCGACCCGGAGACCCAGTACTTC. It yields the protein CASSGLAGASDPETQYF.

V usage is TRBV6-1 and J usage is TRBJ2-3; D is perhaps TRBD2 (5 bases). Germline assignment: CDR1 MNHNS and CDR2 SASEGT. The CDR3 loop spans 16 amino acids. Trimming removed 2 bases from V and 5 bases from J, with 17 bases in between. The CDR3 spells CASSEPRGNVRDTQYF. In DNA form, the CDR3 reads TGTGCCAGCAGTGAACCCCGGGGAAATGTTAGAGATACGCAGTATTTT.

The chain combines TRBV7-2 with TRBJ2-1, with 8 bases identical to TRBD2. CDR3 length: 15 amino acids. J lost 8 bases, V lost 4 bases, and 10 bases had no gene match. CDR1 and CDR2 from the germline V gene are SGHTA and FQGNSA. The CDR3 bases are TGTGCCAGCAGCTCAACGCCAGCGGGGGTCCATGAGCAGTTCTTC. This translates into CASSSTPAGVHEQFF.

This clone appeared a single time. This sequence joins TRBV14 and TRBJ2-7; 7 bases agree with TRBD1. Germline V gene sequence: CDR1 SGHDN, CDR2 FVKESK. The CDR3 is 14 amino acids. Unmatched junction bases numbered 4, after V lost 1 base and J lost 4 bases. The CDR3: CASSQGRGIYEQYF. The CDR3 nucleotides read TGTGCCAGCAGCCAAGGCAGGGGGATATACGAGCAGTACTTC.

CDR3 DNA: TGTGCCAGCAGCACGGACAGTTCCAATCAGCCCCAGCATTTT. Translation: CASSTDSSNQPQHF. The chain combines TRBV2 with TRBJ1-5; the D gene is possibly TRBD1 (6 bases). Germline CDR1 is SNHLY and CDR2 is FYNNEI. Between the trimmed V and J ends, which lost 6 bases and 3 bases, there was a span of 12 bases. This CDR3 region has 14 residues. Complete variable domain (other parts from reference TRBV2 and TRBJ1-5): EPEVTQTPSHQVTQMGQEVILRCVPISNHLYFYWYRQILGQKVEFLVSFYNNEISEKSEIFDDQFSVERPDGSNFTLKIRSTKLEDSAMYFCASSTDSSNQPQHFGDGTRLSIL.

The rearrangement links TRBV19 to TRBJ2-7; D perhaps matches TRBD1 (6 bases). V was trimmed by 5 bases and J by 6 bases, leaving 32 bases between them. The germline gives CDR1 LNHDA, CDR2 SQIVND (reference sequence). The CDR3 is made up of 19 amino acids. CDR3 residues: CASSSRNLALPRGLSEQYF. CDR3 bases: TGTGCCAGTAGTTCCCGGAACCTTGCCTTACCTAGGGGGTTGAGCGAGCAGTACTTC.

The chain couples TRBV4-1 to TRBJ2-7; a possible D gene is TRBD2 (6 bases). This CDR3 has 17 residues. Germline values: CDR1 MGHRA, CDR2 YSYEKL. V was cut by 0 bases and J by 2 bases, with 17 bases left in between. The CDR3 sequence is CASSQDLGGGRTYEQYV. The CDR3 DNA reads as TGCGCCAGCAGCCAAGATCTGGGAGGCGGACGAACCTACGAGCAGTACGTC.

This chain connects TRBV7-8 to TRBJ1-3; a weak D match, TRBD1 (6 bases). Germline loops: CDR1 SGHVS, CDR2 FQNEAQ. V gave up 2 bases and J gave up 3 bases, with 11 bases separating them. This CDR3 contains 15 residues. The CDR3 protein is CASSLKETGGNTIYF. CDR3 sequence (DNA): TGTGCCAGCAGCTTAAAAGAGACAGGTGGAAACACCATATATTTT.

The CDR3 loop reads CATSDEGASEAFF. In DNA, the CDR3 is TGTGCCACCAGTGACGAGGGGGCGAGTGAAGCTTTCTTT. The rearrangement joins TRBV24-1 to TRBJ1-1; TRBD1 matches at 7 bases. The CDR3 is 13 residues long. Germline CDR1 KGHDR, CDR2 SFDVKD. With 4 bases clipped from V and 7 bases from J, the junction kept 5 bases outside the gene matches.

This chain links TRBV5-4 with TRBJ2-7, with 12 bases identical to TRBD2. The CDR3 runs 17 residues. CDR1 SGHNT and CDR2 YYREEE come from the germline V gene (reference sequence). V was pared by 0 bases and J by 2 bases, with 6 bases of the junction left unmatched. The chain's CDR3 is CASSLALAGGVTYEQYF. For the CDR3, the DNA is TGTGCCAGCAGCTTGGCCCTAGCGGGGGGGGTTACCTACGAGCAGTACTTC.

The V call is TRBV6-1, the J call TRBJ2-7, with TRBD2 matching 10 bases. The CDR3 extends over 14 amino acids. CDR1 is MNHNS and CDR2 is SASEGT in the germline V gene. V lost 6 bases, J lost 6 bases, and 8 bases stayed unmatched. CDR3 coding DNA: TGTGCCAGCAGACCCAGCGGGAGGGCAGGCGAGCAGTACGTC. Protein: CASRPSGRAGEQYV.

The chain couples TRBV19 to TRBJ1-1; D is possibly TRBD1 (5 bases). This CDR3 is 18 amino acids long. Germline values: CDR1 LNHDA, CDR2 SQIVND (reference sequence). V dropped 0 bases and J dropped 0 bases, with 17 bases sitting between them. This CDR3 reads CASSIDVGQVGMNTEAFF. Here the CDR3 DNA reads TGTGCCAGTAGTATAGACGTAGGACAAGTAGGGATGAACACTGAAGCTTTCTTT.

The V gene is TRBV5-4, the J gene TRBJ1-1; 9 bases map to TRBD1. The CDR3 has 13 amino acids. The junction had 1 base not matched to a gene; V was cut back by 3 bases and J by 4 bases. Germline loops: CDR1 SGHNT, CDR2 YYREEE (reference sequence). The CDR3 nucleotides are TGTGCCAGCAGCTGGACAGGGGTCACTGAAGCTTTCTTT. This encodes CASSWTGVTEAFF.

Here the CDR3 reads CASSLAGGQGETQYF. The CDR3 coding sequence is TGCGCCAGCAGCTTGGCCGGGGGACAGGGAGAGACCCAGTACTTC. This chain connects TRBV5-1 to TRBJ2-5; TRBD1 aligns across 9 bases. Losses at the gene ends were 0 bases for V and 4 bases for J; bases not matched to a gene: 4. Germline-derived CDR1 and CDR2 are SGHRS and YFSETQ. The CDR3 has 15 amino acids.

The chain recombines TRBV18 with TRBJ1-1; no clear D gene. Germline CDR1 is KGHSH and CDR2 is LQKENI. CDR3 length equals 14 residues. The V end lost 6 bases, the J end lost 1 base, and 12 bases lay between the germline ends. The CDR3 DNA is TGTGCCAGCTCGCCCCGAGGGTCGAACACTGAAGCTTTCTTT. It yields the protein CASSPRGSNTEAFF.

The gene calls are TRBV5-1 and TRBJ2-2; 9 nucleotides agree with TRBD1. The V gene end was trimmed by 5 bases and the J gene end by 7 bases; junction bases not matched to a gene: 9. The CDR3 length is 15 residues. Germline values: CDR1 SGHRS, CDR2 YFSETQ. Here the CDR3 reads CASRRDRELVGELFF. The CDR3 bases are TGCGCCAGCAGGAGGGACAGGGAATTGGTCGGGGAGCTGTTTTTT.

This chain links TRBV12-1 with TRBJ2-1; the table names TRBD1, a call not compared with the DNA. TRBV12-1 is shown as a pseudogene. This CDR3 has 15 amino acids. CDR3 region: CASSPVRDRENEQFF. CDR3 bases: TGTGCCAGCAGCCCCGTCCGGGACAGGGAAAATGAGCAGTTCTTC.

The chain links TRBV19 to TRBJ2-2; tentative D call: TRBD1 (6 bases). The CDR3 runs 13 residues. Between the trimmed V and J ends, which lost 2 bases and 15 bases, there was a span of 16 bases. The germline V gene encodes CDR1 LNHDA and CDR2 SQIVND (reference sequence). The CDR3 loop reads CASSIRVDRLMFF. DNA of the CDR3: TGTGCCAGTAGTATAAGAGTTGACAGGCTGATGTTTTTT.

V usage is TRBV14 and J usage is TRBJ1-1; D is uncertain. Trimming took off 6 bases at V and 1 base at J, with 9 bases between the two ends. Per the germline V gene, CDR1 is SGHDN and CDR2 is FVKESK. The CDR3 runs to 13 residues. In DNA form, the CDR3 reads TGTGCCAGCAGTGTGGGAGGGAACACTGAAGCTTTCTTT. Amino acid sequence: CASSVGGNTEAFF.

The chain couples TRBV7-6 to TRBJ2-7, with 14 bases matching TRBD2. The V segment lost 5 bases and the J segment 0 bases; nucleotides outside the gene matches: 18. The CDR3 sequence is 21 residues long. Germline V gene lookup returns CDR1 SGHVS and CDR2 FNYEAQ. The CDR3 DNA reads TGTGCCAGCAGCCCACCACACACGACTAGCGGGAGGGCTGAAAACTCCTACGAGCAGTACGTC. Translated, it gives CASSPPHTTSGRAENSYEQYV.